This T cell receptor beta chain emerged from a study of OX40 agonist ivuxolimab in advanced cancers. About the research overall: Mean age about 60 years, range about 23 to 80; just over 80% male.

The data were produced by immunoSEQ multiplex PCR, yet TCRdb's version contains in-frame clones alone and is incomplete. The sample holds roughly 76,000 clones, more than 85% seen once. The V gene's germline CDR1 is SGHRS and CDR2 YFSETQ. The ends were cut back, 4 bases at V and 4 bases at J, with 18 bases in the middle. This CDR3 contains 15 residues. The TCR originated in an adult with an advanced solid tumor such as melanoma, head and neck, liver or kidney cancer. Sequenced material: CD4+ or CD8+ T cells sorted from blood, taken in a trial of the OX40 agonist ivuxolimab. The V call is TRBV5-1, the J call TRBJ2-7, with D perhaps given as TRBD1 or TRBD2 (6 bases each). The CDR3 loop is CASSPEGGGPYEQYF. The CDR3 region has the DNA TGCGCCAGCAGCCCCGAGGGGGGCGGCCCTTACGAGCAGTACTTC.